This is a list of T cell receptor beta chains from one sample in a study of glioma-infiltrating T cells after dendritic cell vaccination. This table comes from immunoSEQ multiplex PCR, and its TCRdb copy is limited to in-frame clones, with some not included. This sample yields fewer than 75,000 clones, of which approximately 81% are seen a single time; roughly 8.5% belongs to the top ten. Sample: blood, taken after dendritic cell vaccination. These receptors all come from a human donor with glioblastoma. CDR3s include the opening cysteine and the closing phenylalanine or tryptophan. The order of the fields is V gene, clone size, J gene, D gene, CDR3 DNA, CDR3 protein. A D gene is named only where the DNA matches it firmly. Some rows mark clone size as missing; the rest say once, few, many or name a class of expanded clone.

>TRBV19|once|TRBJ1-1|TRBD1
TGTGCCAGTAGCCCGACAGGGGGGACCACTGAAGCTTTCTTT
CASSPTGGTTEAFF
>TRBV7-9|NA|TRBJ2-7|TRBD2
TGTGCCAGCAGCTTAGCGGATGGTAGCGGGTCCTACGAGCAGTACTTC
CASSLADGSGSYEQYF
>TRBV29-1|once|TRBJ1-1|TRBD1
TGCAGCGTGGTGGGGACAGGAGCACTTGAAGCTTTCTTT
CSVVGTGALEAFF
>TRBV10-1|NA|TRBJ2-7|NA
TGCGCCAGCTGCTACAGGTTCCGCTCCTACGAGCAGTACTTC
CASCYRFRSYEQYF
>TRBV4-1|NA|TRBJ1-1|NA
TGCGCCAGCAGTGTTCGTTCGCTCCCCGGGAGGAACACTGAAGCTTTCTTT
CASSVRSLPGRNTEAFF
>TRBV5-6|few|TRBJ1-4|NA
TGTGCCAGCAGCTTGGAAGGAGCCCCAACTAATGAAAAACTGTTTTTT
CASSLEGAPTNEKLFF
>TRBV4-3|NA|TRBJ2-1|TRBD2
TGCGCCAGCAGCCAAGTGGGACTAGCGGGGGACAATGAGCAGTTCTTC
CASSQVGLAGDNEQFF
>TRBV4-2|once|TRBJ2-4|TRBD2
TGTGCCAGCAGCCAGGAATCGACTAGCGGGGGGGTGAACATTCAGTACTTC
CASSQESTSGGVNIQYF
>TRBV7-6|NA|TRBJ2-3|NA
TGTGCCAGCAGCCGCGCCGGGACTCCCAATACGCAGTATTTT
CASSRAGTPNTQYF
>TRBV5-4|NA|TRBJ1-4|NA
TGTGCCAGCAGCTTAGGGGGGGCGAATTTACTTACAACTAATGAAAAACTGTTTTTT
CASSLGGANLLTTNEKLFF
>TRBV5-6|NA|TRBJ2-7|TRBD2
TGTGCCAGCAGCTTCCGGCAGGGAGGGAAGACCTACGAGCAGTACTTC
CASSFRQGGKTYEQYF
>TRBV9|NA|TRBJ2-2|NA
TGTGCCAGCAGCTCCCGGGACACCTCCGGGGAGCTGTTTTTT
CASSSRDTSGELFF
>TRBV5-1|NA|TRBJ2-5|NA
TGCGCCAGCACAAACGGGGAGGCTAGGGAGACCCAGTACTTC
CASTNGEARETQYF
>TRBV7-9|NA|TRBJ1-1|NA
TGTGCCAGCAGCTTAGATTTTCCAAAGCTTTGGCAGGGAACAACTGAAGCTTTCTTT
CASSLDFPKLWQGTTEAFF
>TRBV9|NA|TRBJ1-2|NA
TGTGCCAGCAGCGAGGAAAGGGGTAGCAGGGGATCCCCTATCTATGGCTACACCTTC
CASSEERGSRGSPIYGYTF
>TRBV29-1|once|TRBJ2-1|TRBD1
TGCAGCGTTAGAGGGGGCCCCTGGGGCAATGAGCAGTTCTTC
CSVRGGPWGNEQFF
>TRBV4-3|NA|TRBJ1-2|NA
TGCGCCAGCAGCCAAGGGACGCCGGGAGAGCGTGGCTACACCTTC
CASSQGTPGERGYTF
>TRBV5-1|NA|TRBJ1-5|NA
TGCGCCAGCAGCCTGGGGGCTGTGGGCAATCAGCCCCAGCATTTT
CASSLGAVGNQPQHF
>TRBV7-6|NA|TRBJ1-2|NA
TGTGCCAGCAGCTTATCGCCAGACAGGTTGGGAACCTTC
CASSLSPDRLGTF
>TRBV19|NA|TRBJ1-5|NA
TGTGCCAGTAGAAACCGGGAGGGCCCTCAGCCCCAGCATTTT
CASRNREGPQPQHF
>TRBV30|once|TRBJ2-7|TRBD1
TGTGCCTGGAGTTTAGGGACAGGGGTTAACGAGCAGTACTTC
CAWSLGTGVNEQYF
>TRBV7-9|NA|TRBJ1-2|TRBD1
TGTGCCAGCAGCTTCGGGGACAGGCCTGGCTACACCTTC
CASSFGDRPGYTF
>TRBV11-2|once|TRBJ2-7|NA
TGTGCCAGCACTGGGGAGGGGGTCTCCTACGAGCAGTACTTC
CASTGEGVSYEQYF
>TRBV4-3|NA|TRBJ2-3|NA
TGCGCCAGCAGCCAAGGGGCGGGACGGGGGGCCGGGGATACGCAGTATTTT
CASSQGAGRGAGDTQYF
>TRBV9|NA|TRBJ2-1|TRBD2
TGTGCCAGCAGCGTAGGCGGGGGGGCTGGGAATGAGCAGTTCTTC
CASSVGGGAGNEQFF
>TRBV14|NA|TRBJ1-2|NA
TGTGCCAGCAGCCAAGGGTCCCGGAACTATGGCTACACCTTC
CASSQGSRNYGYTF
>TRBV18|NA|TRBJ1-5|NA
TGTGCCAGCTCACCACCCGACCGGGGAAATCAGCCCCAGCATTTT
CASSPPDRGNQPQHF
>TRBV15|NA|TRBJ2-7|TRBD1
TGTGCCACCAGCAGAGATGCAGGGGGCGCCTACGAGCAGTACTTC
CATSRDAGGAYEQYF
>TRBV10-3|NA|TRBJ2-2|NA
TGTGCCTCTAAACCGGGACTTGAGAACACCGGGGAGCTGTTTTTT
CASKPGLENTGELFF
>TRBV5-8|NA|TRBJ1-1|NA
TGTGCCAGCAGCTTGGGTTACTACCGCGGGGACACTGAAGCTTTCTTT
CASSLGYYRGDTEAFF
>TRBV9|NA|TRBJ1-1|NA
TGTGCCAGCAGCCGAGGGGGGGCTGGACGGGACACTGAAGCTTTCTTT
CASSRGGAGRDTEAFF
>TRBV9|few|TRBJ2-2|NA
TGTGCCAGCAGCGTAAATACAGGGTACACCGGGGAGCTGTTTTTT
CASSVNTGYTGELFF
>TRBV14|once|TRBJ1-5|TRBD1
TGTGCCAGCAGCCCGACAGGGTTCAATCAGCCCCAGCATTTT
CASSPTGFNQPQHF
>TRBV11-2|NA|TRBJ1-1|TRBD1
TGTGCCAGCAGCTTAGGAAAACAGGGGTGGGACACTGAAGCTTTCTTT
CASSLGKQGWDTEAFF
>TRBV7-6|NA|TRBJ2-3|NA
TGTGCCAGCAGCCTTAGCGGAGGGACAGATACGCAGTATTTT
CASSLSGGTDTQYF
>TRBV5-6|NA|TRBJ1-5|NA
TGTGCCAGCAGCCCCCTAAGACAGAGCAATCAGCCCCAGCATTTT
CASSPLRQSNQPQHF
>TRBV29-1|NA|TRBJ2-1|TRBD2
TGCAGCGTTGAACGAGCGGGGGTAGGGTTCTTC
CSVERAGVGFF
>TRBV7-9|NA|TRBJ1-5|NA
TGTGCCAGCAGCTCGGACACTGGATATAGCAATCAGCCCCAGCATTTT
CASSSDTGYSNQPQHF
>TRBV7-2|few|TRBJ1-1|NA
TGTGCCAGCAGCTTAGAGTTGAGCACTGAAGCTTTCTTT
CASSLELSTEAFF
>TRBV7-9|NA|TRBJ2-5|NA
TGTGCCAGCAGCTTTACCCGCAATGGACTGAGGCAAGAGACCCAGTACTTC
CASSFTRNGLRQETQYF
>TRBV6-1|NA|TRBJ2-3|NA
TGTGCCAGCAGCCTCGACGTGGGGCGAACAGATACGCAGTATTTT
CASSLDVGRTDTQYF
>TRBV6-1|NA|TRBJ1-1|NA
TGTGCCAGCAGTGAAGGGCCATGGACTGAAGCTTTCTTT
CASSEGPWTEAFF
>TRBV11-2|NA|TRBJ2-7|NA
TGTGCCAGCAGTGGGAGCGAGCAGTACTTC
CASSGSEQYF
>TRBV5-1|NA|TRBJ2-7|NA
TGCGCCAGCAGCTTGACTAGCTTCGAGCAGTACTTC
CASSLTSFEQYF
>TRBV4-3|NA|TRBJ2-7|TRBD1
TGCGCCAGCAGCCATCTCCCGGGACAGGGGGAACGCGAGCAGTACTTC
CASSHLPGQGEREQYF
>TRBV28|NA|TRBJ2-3|TRBD2
TGTGCCAGCCGGCAGACGGGGGGACGCACAGATACGCAGTATTTT
CASRQTGGRTDTQYF
>TRBV7-3|once|TRBJ1-1|NA
TGTGCCAGCAGCTTATCGCAGGGCCGGGTCACTGAAGCTTTCTTT
CASSLSQGRVTEAFF
>TRBV4-3|NA|TRBJ1-2|NA
TGCGCCAGCAGCGGGAGTAACTATGGCTACACCTTC
CASSGSNYGYTF
>TRBV5-4|NA|TRBJ2-7|NA
TGTGCCAGCAGCGGGCAGGGATACGAGCAGTACTTC
CASSGQGYEQYF
>TRBV4-1|NA|TRBJ2-3|TRBD2
TGCGCCAGCAGCCAGCCGGGACTAGTTAATGTTCGACTCCATCAGCCGCCAGATACGCAGTATTTT
CASSQPGLVNVRLHQPPDTQYF
>TRBV30|NA|TRBJ2-5|NA
TGTGCCTGGACCGGGGGACCCGGAGGGCCCCAAGAGACCCAGTACTTC
CAWTGGPGGPQETQYF